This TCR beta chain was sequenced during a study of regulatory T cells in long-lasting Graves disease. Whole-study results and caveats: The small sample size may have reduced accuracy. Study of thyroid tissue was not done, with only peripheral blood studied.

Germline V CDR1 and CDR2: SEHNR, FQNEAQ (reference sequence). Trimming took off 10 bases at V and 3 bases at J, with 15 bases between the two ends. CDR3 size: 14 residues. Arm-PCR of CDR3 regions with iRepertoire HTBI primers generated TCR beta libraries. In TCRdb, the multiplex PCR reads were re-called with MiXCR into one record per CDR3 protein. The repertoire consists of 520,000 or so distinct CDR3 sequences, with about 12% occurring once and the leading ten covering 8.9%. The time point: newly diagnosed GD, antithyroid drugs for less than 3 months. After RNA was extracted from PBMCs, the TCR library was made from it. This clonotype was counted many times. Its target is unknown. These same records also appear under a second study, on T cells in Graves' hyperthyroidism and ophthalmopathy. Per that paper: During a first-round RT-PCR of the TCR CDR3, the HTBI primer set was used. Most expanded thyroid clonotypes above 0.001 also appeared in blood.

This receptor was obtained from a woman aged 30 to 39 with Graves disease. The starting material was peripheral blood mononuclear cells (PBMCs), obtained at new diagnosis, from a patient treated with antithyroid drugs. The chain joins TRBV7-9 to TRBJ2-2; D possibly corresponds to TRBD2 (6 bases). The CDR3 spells CANSAGTYTGELFF. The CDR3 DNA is TGTGCCAACAGTGCCGGGACTTACACCGGGGAGCTGTTTTTT.